These 10 T cell receptor beta chains were sequenced from one sample in a study of cytomegalovirus exposure and HLA in healthy donors. The PCR employed 60 Vbeta primers together with 13 Jbeta primers. Generated by immunoSEQ multiplex PCR, the TCRdb table keeps only in-frame clones and is missing some. The sample holds about 150,000 clones, 80% seen once. Sequencing was done on a sample of PBMCs. These receptors all stem from a man aged 25-45 years in good health and CMV-seropositive.

This clone occurred a few times. The J gene is TRBJ2-2, the V gene TRBV27; 8 bases map to TRBD2. CDR3 length: 16 amino acids. Looked up from germline, CDR1 is MNHEY and CDR2 is SMNVEV (reference sequence). V was clipped by 7 bases and J by 6 bases; unmatched bases: 13. The CDR3 DNA reads TGTGCCAGCACCTCCTCTAGACTAGCGCGTCCCGGGGAGCTGTTTTTT. Translated, it gives CASTSSRLARPGELFF.

This chain joins TRBV28 and TRBJ2-1, with D perhaps matching TRBD2 (5 bases). The CDR3 runs to 11 residues. Germline CDR1 and CDR2: MDHEN and SYDVKM. Between the trimmed V and J ends, which lost 5 bases and 10 bases, there was a span of 9 bases. CDR3 sequence (DNA): TGTGCCAGCAGTACGCGACTAGAGCAGTTCTTC. This gives the protein CASSTRLEQFF.

The sample holds one count of this clone. As DNA, the CDR3 is TGTGCCAGCAGTGAACGGGACACCCAAACCGGGGAGCTGTTTTTT. Translated, it gives CASSERDTQTGELFF. V is TRBV2 and J is TRBJ2-2, with D possibly TRBD1 on 6 matching bases. The germline V and J ends were trimmed by 2 bases and 5 bases, with 12 bases remaining between them. The germline CDR1 and CDR2 sequences are SNHLY and FYNNEI. The CDR3 has 15 amino acids.

This clone appeared once. This chain connects TRBV5-1 to TRBJ2-3; possible D gene TRBD2, 5 bases. The length of the CDR3 is 14 residues. Trimming took 0 bases from V and 4 from J, leaving 9 bases between them. The germline V gene has CDR1 SGHRS and CDR2 YFSETQ. The CDR3 sequence is CASSLGGGADTQYF. The DNA for the CDR3 is TGCGCCAGCAGCTTGGGCGGAGGCGCAGATACGCAGTATTTT.

The J gene is TRBJ1-1, the V gene TRBV28; D is undetermined. Germline CDR1 reads MDHEN; CDR2 reads SYDVKM. Trimming left V 2 bases short and J 6 bases short, with 13 bases between. This CDR3 has 14 residues. Here the CDR3 reads CASSLPNSESEAFF. CDR3 nucleotides: TGTGCCAGCAGTTTACCCAATAGTGAATCTGAAGCTTTCTTT.

This chain joins TRBV27 and TRBJ2-7; D not certain. Trimming shortened V by 6 bases and J by 7 bases, and 13 bases separated the two germline ends. Looked up from germline, CDR1 is MNHEY and CDR2 is SMNVEV (reference sequence). This CDR3 has 12 amino acids. CDR3 nucleotides: TGTGCCAGCAGCCCTTCTCCTAGGGAGCAGTACTTC. Translating it yields CASSPSPREQYF.

This chain links TRBV28 with TRBJ1-2, with D perhaps matching TRBD1 (6 bases). CDR3 length: 14 residues. V lost 5 bases and J lost 0, with 10 bases in between. CDR1 is MDHEN, CDR2 SYDVKM, per germline. CDR3 nucleotide sequence: TGTGCCAGCAGTACGGGACAAGCTAACTATGGCTACACCTTC. Protein: CASSTGQANYGYTF.

The chain uses TRBV9 and TRBJ2-7, with TRBD1 matching 8 bases. Per the germline V gene, CDR1 is SGDLS and CDR2 is YYNGEE. The V and J ends lost 2 bases and 9 bases, in that order; junction bases with no gene match: 10. The CDR3 sequence is 14 residues long. The CDR3 loop is CASSVEGQACGQYF. Here the CDR3 DNA reads TGTGCCAGCAGCGTGGAGGGACAGGCCTGTGGGCAGTACTTC. Using reference TRBV9 and TRBJ2-7 for the parts outside the CDR3, the full variable domain is DSGVTQTPKHLITATGQRVTLRCSPRSGDLSVYWYQQSLDQGLQFLIQYYNGEERAKGNILERFSAQQFPDLHSELNLSSLELGDSALYFCASSVEGQACGQYFGPGTRLTVT.

In this sample, this clone turned up once. At one of its ends the junction is not consistent with the germline gene, which may arise from a read error. V and J are TRBV6-6 and TRBJ1-2, with 11 bases fitting TRBD1. This CDR3 is built from 12 residues. Germline CDR1 reads MNHNY; CDR2 reads SVGAGI (reference sequence). The CDR3, as DNA: TGTGCCAGCACCGGGACAGGGGGTTCCTACGCCTTC. Translating gives CASTGTGGSYAF.

The genes are TRBV7-9 and TRBJ2-7; D ambiguous. Trimming left V 5 bases short and J 9 bases short, with 14 bases between. The CDR3 has 12 amino acids. Germline V gene data show CDR1 as SEHNR and CDR2 as FQNEAQ (reference sequence). CDR3 sequence: CASSQSNARQYF. Written as DNA, the CDR3 is TGTGCCAGCAGCCAAAGCAACGCGCGGCAGTACTTC.